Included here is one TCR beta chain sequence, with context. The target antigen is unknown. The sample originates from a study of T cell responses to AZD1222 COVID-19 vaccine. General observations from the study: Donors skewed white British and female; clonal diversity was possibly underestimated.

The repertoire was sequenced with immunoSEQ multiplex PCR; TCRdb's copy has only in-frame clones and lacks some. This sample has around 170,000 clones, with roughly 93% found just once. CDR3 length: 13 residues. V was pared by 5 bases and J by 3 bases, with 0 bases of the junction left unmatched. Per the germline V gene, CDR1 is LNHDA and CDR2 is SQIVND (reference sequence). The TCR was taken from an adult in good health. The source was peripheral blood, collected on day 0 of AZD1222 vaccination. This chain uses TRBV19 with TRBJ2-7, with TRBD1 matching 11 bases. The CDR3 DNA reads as TGTGCCAGTAGTGGGACAGGGGGCTACGAGCAGTACTTC. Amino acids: CASSGTGGYEQYF.